This paragraph covers one T cell receptor beta chain sequence. Antigen: not known. V was cut by 8 bases and J by 5 bases, with 21 bases left in between. Germline V gene lookup returns CDR1 MGHRA and CDR2 YSYEKL. The CDR3 extends over 16 amino acids. MiXCR, applied by TCRdb to the 5' RACE reads, yields one record per CDR3 protein. The sample includes roughly 8,200 distinct CDR3 sequences, roughly 50% of them seen just once. Study-level points and caveats: In terms of TCR gene usage, tumor memory CD4+ T cells clustered together with blood and lymph node memory CD4+ cells, as well as with lymph node naive CD4+ cells.

This TCR was recovered from a female donor with breast cancer. Sequenced input: memory CD4+ T cells sorted from a lymph node. Stated subset: memory CD4+ T cells, CD4+CD45RO+CD25-. The chain employs TRBV4-1 and TRBJ2-2; a weak D match, TRBD1 (6 bases). DNA of the CDR3: TGCGCCAGCCAGGGGTTCGGGGCCCTGTGGACCGGGGAGCTGTTTTTT. Amino acid sequence: CASQGFGALWTGELFF.